These 11 T cell receptor beta chains were all obtained from the same sample, sequenced in a study of OX40 agonist ivuxolimab in advanced cancers. The method was immunoSEQ multiplex PCR; TCRdb's version includes in-frame clones alone and lacks a portion of them. This table holds 80,000 to 100,000 clones, less than 90% found once. This specimen consisted of CD4+ or CD8+ T cells sorted from blood, obtained in a trial of the OX40 agonist ivuxolimab. These receptors were collected from an adult with an advanced solid tumor such as melanoma, head and neck, liver or kidney cancer.

J is TRBJ2-7 and V is TRBV19; 7 bases agree with TRBD2. The ends lost 4 bases at V and 6 bases at J; junction bases unmatched: 12. Germline loops: CDR1 LNHDA, CDR2 SQIVND (reference sequence). The CDR3 covers 15 residues. The CDR3 reads CASSTFTGGKREQYF. The DNA of the CDR3 is TGTGCCAGTAGTACCTTCACGGGGGGAAAACGCGAGCAGTACTTC.

DNA for the CDR3: TGTGCCTGGAACCGACGGGGCGGCAATCAGCCCCAGCATTTT. It encodes CAWNRRGGNQPQHF. This chain connects TRBV30 to TRBJ1-5; a weak D match, TRBD1 (5 bases). CDR1 is GTSNPN, CDR2 SVGIG, per germline (reference sequence). CDR3 length: 14 residues. V dropped 4 bases and J dropped 2 bases, with 12 bases sitting between them.

The chain recombines TRBV6-6 with TRBJ1-1; a possible D gene is TRBD1 (5 bases). The CDR3 runs to 14 residues. V was cut by 5 bases and J by 3 bases, with 13 bases left in between. CDR1 MNHNY and CDR2 SVGAGI come from the germline V gene (reference sequence). The CDR3 sequence is CASSPRGGDTEAFF. The CDR3 DNA reads as TGTGCCAGCAGTCCCCGTGGGGGTGACACTGAAGCTTTCTTT.

The genes are TRBV4-1 and TRBJ2-5, with D possibly being TRBD1 (6 bases). Germline V lookup: CDR1 MGHRA, CDR2 YSYEKL. The CDR3 totals 16 residues. The V end lost 0 bases, the J end lost 0 bases, and 11 bases lay between the germline ends. In DNA form, the CDR3 reads TGCGCCAGCAGCCAAGAGATCACAGGGTACCAAGAGACCCAGTACTTC. Residues: CASSQEITGYQETQYF.

The chain couples TRBV28 to TRBJ1-2, with 10 bases lining up with TRBD1. The CDR3 has 15 residues. Germline assignment: CDR1 MDHEN and CDR2 SYDVKM. After removal of 3 bases from V and 8 bases from J, the junction contained 9 bases not matched to a gene. The CDR3, as DNA: TGTGCCAGCAGTTTTGGCGGGACAGGGGTAAGGGGCTACACCTTC. It encodes CASSFGGTGVRGYTF.

CDR3 nucleotide sequence: TGTGCCAGCAGCTTGATTCAAAACACCAACTATGGCTACACCTTC. As protein: CASSLIQNTNYGYTF. J is TRBJ1-2 and V is TRBV5-4; no firm D call. The germline gives CDR1 SGHNT, CDR2 YYREEE (reference sequence). The CDR3 spans 15 residues. Trimming removed 1 base at V and 2 bases at J, with 12 bases between.

The chain carries TRBV7-9 and TRBJ1-5; the D is unclear. This CDR3 is 12 amino acids long. V was trimmed by 1 base and J by 9 bases, leaving 7 bases between them. Per the germline V gene, CDR1 is SEHNR and CDR2 is FQNEAQ (reference sequence). CDR3 DNA: TGTGCCAGCAGCTTAGGGAAAATGCCCCAGCATTTT. Amino acids: CASSLGKMPQHF.

This clone was seen repeatedly, ten times or more. V usage is TRBV2 and J usage is TRBJ2-7, with TRBD1 matching 8 bases. The germline V gene encodes CDR1 SNHLY and CDR2 FYNNEI. V trimming: 6 bases; J trimming: 7 bases; junction bases outside the gene matches: 11. The CDR3 length is 14 residues. In nucleotides, the CDR3 is TGTGCCAGCAGGCCCGGGACAGGCAGCTGGGAGCAGTACTTC. Its translation is CASRPGTGSWEQYF. The whole variable domain, filled in from reference TRBV2 and TRBJ2-7, reads EPEVTQTPSHQVTQMGQEVILRCVPISNHLYFYWYRQILGQKVEFLVSFYNNEISEKSEIFDDQFSVERPDGSNFTLKIRSTKLEDSAMYFCASRPGTGSWEQYFGPGTRLTVT.

Concerning this clone: A junction boundary mismatches the germline segment, possibly from a read error. The chain is built from TRBV10-3 and TRBJ2-7; 9 nucleotides line up with TRBD2. The CDR3 runs 15 residues. Germline values: CDR1 ENHRY, CDR2 SYGVKD. The CDR3 reads CASSYSLAGSYEQYF. In DNA form, the CDR3 reads TGTGCCAGCAGTTACTCTCTAGCGGGGAGTTACGAGCAGTACTTC.

In DNA, the CDR3 is TGTGCCAGCAGTCTCCCGATGAACACTGAAGCTTTCTTT. It specifies CASSLPMNTEAFF. The chain recombines TRBV6-5 with TRBJ1-1; D is unresolved. Trimming removed 5 bases from V and 0 bases from J, with 7 bases in between. Germline V gene sequence: CDR1 MNHEY, CDR2 SVGAGI. The CDR3 runs to 13 residues.

The count of this clone is one. V is TRBV7-9 and J is TRBJ2-1; TRBD2 matches 13 bases. The CDR3 has 13 amino acids. The trim removed 3 bases at V and 14 bases at J, leaving 4 bases unmatched. Germline V CDR1 and CDR2: SEHNR, FQNEAQ (reference sequence). CDR3 protein: CASSFTSGGEEFF. The CDR3 DNA sequence: TGTGCCAGCAGCTTTACTAGCGGGGGGGAGGAGTTCTTC.